This T cell receptor beta chain was profiled in a study of low-dose radiotherapy and immunotherapy resistance in tumors. Whole-study context: Each patient was administered nivolumab intravenously at 240 mg, which was a flat dose, every two weeks, along with intravenous ipilimumab at 1 mg/kg every six weeks.

Sample time point: after trial treatment. Treatment specified: LDRT plus nivolumab, ipilimumab, low-dose cyclophosphamide and aspirin (RACIN trial). The donors, trial participants, received nivolumab, ipilimumab, aspirin, low-dose cyclophosphamide and low-dose radiotherapy. The CDR3 runs 16 residues. After removal of 5 bases from V and 0 bases from J, the junction contained 6 bases not matched to a gene. Per germline, CDR1 LGHDT and CDR2 YNNKEL (reference sequence). cDNA synthesis used a TRAV/TRBV-specific primer set for both chains. It was with a constant-region primer and a V-primer adapter that TCRs were amplified over about 19 PCR cycles. TCRdb redid the calling of the reads with MiXCR, one entry per CDR3 protein. The sample shows 35,000 to 50,000 distinct CDR3 sequences, less than 30% of them seen only once. Many counts were recorded for this clonotype.

Specimen: PBMCs, collected after low-dose radiotherapy plus immunotherapy. This rearrangement joins TRBV3-1 to TRBJ2-3, with 9 bases lining up with TRBD2. This sequence was found in a male donor with prostate cancer. DNA of the CDR3: TGTGCCAGCAGCTCCTCTGCGGGGGGGAGCACAGATACGCAGTATTTT. As protein: CASSSSAGGSTDTQYF.